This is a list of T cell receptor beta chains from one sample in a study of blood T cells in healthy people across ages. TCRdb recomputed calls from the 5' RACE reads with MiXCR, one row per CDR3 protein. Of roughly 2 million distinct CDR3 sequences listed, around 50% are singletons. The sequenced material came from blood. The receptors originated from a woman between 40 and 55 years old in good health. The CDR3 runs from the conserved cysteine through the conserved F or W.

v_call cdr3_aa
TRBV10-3 CAIASGGNEQYF
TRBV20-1 CSARDGTSGSLEQFF
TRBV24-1 CATSASGTHKSGANVLTF
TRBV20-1 CSARVGAGGQETQYF
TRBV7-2 CASSLSPLTVPIATNEKLFF
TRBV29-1 CSVEDPPGPYNEQYF
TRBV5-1 CASSLAPGGWQPQHF
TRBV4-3 CASRLDTGANVLTF
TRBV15 CATSRDRTHNEQFF
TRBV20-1 CSARRGYDEQYF
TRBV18 CATKTSGGDNEQFF
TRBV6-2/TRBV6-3 CASSYSSTGGFYEQYF
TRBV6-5 CASAGSGRREQFF
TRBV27 CASRTTGKLSYEQYF
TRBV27 CASSLTTSGGAEQFF
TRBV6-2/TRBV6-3 CASSGARTEYSNQPQHF
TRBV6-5 CASSSYRNTEAFF
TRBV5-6 CASSSRGGLTYEQYF
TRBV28 CASSPPGRQGYEQYF
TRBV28 CASSLYKGDLDIQYF
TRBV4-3 CASSPGLAGDGDTQYF
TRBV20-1 CSARDAAYEQFF
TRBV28 CASSLLSGGETQFF
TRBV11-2 CASSSNLRGREQFF
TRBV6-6 CASSPRPVSTDTQYF
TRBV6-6 CASNAQGAKNIQYF
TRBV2 CASNKQVPSNQPQHF
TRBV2 CASLTGGGEQFF
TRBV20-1 CSGPGEGRGSYNEQFF